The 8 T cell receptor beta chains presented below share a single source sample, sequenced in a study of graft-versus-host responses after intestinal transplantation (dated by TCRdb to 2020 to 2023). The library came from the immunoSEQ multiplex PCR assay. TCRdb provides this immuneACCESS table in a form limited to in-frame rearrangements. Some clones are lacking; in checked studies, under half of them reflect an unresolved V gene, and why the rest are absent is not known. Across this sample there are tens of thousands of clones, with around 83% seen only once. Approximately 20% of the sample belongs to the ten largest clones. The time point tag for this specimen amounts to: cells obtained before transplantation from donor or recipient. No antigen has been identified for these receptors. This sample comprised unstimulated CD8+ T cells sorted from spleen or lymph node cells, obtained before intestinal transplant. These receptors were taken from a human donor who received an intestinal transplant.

The CDR3 sequence is CSVEEFRGAPTDTQYF. The CDR3 nucleotides read TGCAGCGTTGAAGAGTTCCGGGGGGCCCCTACAGATACGCAGTATTTT. The rearrangement links TRBV29-1 to TRBJ2-3; D perhaps matches TRBD2 (7 bases). CDR1 is SQVTM, CDR2 ANQGSEA, per germline. V was shortened by 0 bases and J by 3 bases, with 16 bases between the two germline ends. The CDR3 loop spans 16 amino acids.

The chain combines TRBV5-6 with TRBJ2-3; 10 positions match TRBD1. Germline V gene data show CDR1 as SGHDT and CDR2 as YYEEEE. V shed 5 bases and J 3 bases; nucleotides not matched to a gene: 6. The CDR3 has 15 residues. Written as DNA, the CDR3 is TGTGCCAGCAGGTCGACAGGGGGCATGACAGATACGCAGTATTTT. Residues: CASRSTGGMTDTQYF. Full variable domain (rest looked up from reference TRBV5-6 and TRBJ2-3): DAGVTQSPTHLIKTRGQQVTLRCSPKSGHDTVSWYQQALGQGPQFIFQYYEEEERQRGNFPDRFSGHQFPNYSSELNVNALLLGDSALYLCASRSTGGMTDTQYFGPGTRLTVL.

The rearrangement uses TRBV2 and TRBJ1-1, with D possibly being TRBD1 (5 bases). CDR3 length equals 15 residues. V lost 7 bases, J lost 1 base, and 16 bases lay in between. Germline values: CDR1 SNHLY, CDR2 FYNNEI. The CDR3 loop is CASKKTVERNTEAFF. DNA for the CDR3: TGTGCCAGCAAAAAGACAGTAGAAAGGAACACTGAAGCTTTCTTT.

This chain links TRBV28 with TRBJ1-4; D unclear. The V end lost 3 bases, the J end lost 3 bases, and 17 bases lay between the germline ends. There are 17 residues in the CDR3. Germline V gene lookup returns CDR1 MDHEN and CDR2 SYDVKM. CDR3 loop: CASSFLRWRAPNEKLFF. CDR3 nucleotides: TGTGCCAGCAGTTTCCTTCGATGGCGGGCCCCTAATGAAAAACTGTTTTTT.

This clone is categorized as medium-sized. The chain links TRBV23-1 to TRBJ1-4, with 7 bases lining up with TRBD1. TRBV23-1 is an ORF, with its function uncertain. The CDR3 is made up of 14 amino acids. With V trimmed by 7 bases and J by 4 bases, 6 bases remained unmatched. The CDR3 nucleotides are TGCGCCAGCAACGACAGGGAAATTAATGAAAAACTGTTTTTT. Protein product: CASNDREINEKLFF.

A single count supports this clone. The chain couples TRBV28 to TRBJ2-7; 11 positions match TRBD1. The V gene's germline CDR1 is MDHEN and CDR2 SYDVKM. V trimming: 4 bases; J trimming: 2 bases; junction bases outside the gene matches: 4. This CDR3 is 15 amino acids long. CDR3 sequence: CASSSDRGHPYEQYF. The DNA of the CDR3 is TGTGCCAGCAGTTCGGACAGGGGGCACCCCTACGAGCAGTACTTC.

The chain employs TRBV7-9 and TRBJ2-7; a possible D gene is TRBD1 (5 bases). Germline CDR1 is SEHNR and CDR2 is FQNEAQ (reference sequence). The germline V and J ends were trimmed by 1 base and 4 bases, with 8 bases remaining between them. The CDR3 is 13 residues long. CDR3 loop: CASSLDQGYEQYF. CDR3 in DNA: TGTGCCAGCAGCTTAGACCAGGGATACGAGCAGTACTTC.

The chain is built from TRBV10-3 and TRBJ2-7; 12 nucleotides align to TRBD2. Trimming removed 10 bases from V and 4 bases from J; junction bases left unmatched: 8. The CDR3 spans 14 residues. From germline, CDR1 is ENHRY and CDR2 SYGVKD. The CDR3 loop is CATGPSGGGYEQYF. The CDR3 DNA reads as TGTGCCACCGGCCCTAGCGGGGGGGGTTACGAGCAGTACTTC.